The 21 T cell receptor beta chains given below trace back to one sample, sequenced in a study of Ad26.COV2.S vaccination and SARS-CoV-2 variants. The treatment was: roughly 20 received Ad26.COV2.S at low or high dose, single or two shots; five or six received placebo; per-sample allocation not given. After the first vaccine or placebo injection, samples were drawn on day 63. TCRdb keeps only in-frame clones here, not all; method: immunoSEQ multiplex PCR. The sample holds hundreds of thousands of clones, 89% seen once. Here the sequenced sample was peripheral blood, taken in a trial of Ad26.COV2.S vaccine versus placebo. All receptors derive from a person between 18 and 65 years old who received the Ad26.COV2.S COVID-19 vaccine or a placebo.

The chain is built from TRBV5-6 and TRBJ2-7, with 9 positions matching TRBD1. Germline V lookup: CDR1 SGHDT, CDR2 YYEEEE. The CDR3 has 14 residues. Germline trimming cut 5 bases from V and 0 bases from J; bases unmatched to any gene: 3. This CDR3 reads CASRGQGSSYEQYF. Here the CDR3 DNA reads TGTGCCAGCAGAGGACAGGGGAGCTCCTACGAGCAGTACTTC.

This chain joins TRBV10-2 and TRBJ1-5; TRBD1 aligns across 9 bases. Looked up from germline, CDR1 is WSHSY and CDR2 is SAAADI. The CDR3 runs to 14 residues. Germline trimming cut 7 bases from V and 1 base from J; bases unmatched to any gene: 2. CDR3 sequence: CASTGQGSNQPQHF. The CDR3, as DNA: TGCGCCAGCACTGGACAGGGGAGCAATCAGCCCCAGCATTTT.

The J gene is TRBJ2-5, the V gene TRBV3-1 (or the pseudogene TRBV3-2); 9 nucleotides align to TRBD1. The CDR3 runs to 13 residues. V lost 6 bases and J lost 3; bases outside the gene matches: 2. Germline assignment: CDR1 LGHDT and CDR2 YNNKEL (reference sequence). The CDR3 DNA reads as TGTGCCAGCAGTCGACAGGGGGAAGAGACCCAGTACTTC. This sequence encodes CASSRQGEETQYF.

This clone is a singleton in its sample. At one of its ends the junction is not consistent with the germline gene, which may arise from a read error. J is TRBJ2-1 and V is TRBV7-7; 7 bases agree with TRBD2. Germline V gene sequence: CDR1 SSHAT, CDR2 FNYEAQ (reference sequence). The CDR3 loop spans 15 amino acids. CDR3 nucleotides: TGTGCTAGCAGCTTCCGGACTAGTAGCTACAATGAGCAGTTCTTC. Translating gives CASSFRTSSYNEQFF. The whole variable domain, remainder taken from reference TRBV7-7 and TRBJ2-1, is GAGVSQSPRYKVTKRGQDVTLRCDPISSHATLYWYQQALGQGPEFLTYFNYEAQPDKSGLPSDRFSAERPEGSISTLTIQRTEQRDSAMYRCASSFRTSSYNEQFFGPGTRLTVL.

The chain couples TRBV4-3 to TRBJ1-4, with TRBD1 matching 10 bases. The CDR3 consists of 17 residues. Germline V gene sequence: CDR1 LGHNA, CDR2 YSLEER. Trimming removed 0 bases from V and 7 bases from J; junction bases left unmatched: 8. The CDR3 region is CASSQELDRGRGEKLFF. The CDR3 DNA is TGCGCCAGCAGCCAAGAACTCGACAGGGGGCGAGGTGAAAAACTGTTTTTT.

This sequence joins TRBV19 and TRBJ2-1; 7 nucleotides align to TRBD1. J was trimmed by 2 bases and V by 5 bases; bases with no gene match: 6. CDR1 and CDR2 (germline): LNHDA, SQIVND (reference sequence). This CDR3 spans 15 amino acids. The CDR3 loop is CASSPTGDPYNEQFF. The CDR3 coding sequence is TGTGCCAGTAGTCCCACAGGGGACCCCTACAATGAGCAGTTCTTC.

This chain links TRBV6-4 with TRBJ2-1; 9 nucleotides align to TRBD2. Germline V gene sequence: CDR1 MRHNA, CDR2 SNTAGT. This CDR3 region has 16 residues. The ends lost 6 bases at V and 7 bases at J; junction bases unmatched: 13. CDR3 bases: TGTGCCAGCAGCACGAGTAGCGGGAGCGGGCAAAATGAGCAGTTCTTC. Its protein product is CASSTSSGSGQNEQFF.

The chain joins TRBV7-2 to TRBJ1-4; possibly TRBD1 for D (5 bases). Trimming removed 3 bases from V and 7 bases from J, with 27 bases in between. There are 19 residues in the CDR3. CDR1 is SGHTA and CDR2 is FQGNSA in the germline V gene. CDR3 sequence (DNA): TGTGCCAGCAGCTTGGGGGGTGGGGGTTTGCGACATTCGGGTGAAAAACTGTTTTTT. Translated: CASSLGGGGLRHSGEKLFF.

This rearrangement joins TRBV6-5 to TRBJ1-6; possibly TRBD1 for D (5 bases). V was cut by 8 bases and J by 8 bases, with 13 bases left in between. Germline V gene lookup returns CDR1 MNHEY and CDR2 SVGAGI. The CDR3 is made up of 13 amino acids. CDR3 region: CASAGWADSPLHF. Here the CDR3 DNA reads TGTGCCAGCGCAGGGTGGGCAGATTCACCCCTCCACTTT.

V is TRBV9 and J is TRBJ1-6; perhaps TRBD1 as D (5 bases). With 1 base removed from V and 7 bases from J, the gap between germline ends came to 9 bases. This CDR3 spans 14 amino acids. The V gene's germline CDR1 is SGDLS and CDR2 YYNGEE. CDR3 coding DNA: TGTGCCAGCAGCGTACAGCAGGGAAATTCACCCCTCCACTTT. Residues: CASSVQQGNSPLHF.

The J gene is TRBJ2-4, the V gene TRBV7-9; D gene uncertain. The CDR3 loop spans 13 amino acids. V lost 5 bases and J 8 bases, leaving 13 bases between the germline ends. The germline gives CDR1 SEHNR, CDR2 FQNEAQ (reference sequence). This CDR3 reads CASSPDRADIQYF. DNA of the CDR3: TGTGCCAGCAGCCCTGATCGCGCGGACATTCAGTACTTC.

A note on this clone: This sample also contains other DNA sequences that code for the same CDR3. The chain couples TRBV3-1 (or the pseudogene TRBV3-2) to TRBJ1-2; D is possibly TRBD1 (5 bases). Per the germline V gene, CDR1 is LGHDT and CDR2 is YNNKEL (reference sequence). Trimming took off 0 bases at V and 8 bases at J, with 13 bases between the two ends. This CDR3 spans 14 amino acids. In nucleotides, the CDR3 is TGTGCCAGCAGCCAAGATCGGGGGTCTGGGGGCTACACCTTC. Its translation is CASSQDRGSGGYTF.

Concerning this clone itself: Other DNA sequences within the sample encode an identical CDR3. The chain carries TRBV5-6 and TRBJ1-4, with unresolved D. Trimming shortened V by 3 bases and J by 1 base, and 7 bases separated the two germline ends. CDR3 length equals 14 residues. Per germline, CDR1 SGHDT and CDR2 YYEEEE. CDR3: CASSSPGTNEKLFF. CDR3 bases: TGTGCCAGCAGCTCGCCGGGAACTAATGAAAAACTGTTTTTT.

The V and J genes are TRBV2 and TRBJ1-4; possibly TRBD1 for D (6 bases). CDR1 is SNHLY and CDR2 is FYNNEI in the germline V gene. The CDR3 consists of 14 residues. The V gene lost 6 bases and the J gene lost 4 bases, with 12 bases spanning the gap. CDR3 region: CASRPGQRNEKLFF. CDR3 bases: TGTGCCAGCAGACCCGGACAGCGTAATGAAAAACTGTTTTTT.

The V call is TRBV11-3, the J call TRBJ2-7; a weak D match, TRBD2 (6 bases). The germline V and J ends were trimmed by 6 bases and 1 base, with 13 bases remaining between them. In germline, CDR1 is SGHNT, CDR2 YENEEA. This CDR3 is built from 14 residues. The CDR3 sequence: CASSLPGLSYEQYF. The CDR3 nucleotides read TGTGCCAGCAGTTTGCCGGGACTTTCCTACGAGCAGTACTTC. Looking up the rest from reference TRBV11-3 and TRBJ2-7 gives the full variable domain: EAGVVQSPRYKIIEKKQPVAFWCNPISGHNTLYWYLQNLGQGPELLIRYENEEAVDDSQLPKDRFSAERLKGVDSTLKIQPAELGDSAVYLCASSLPGLSYEQYFGPGTRLTVT.

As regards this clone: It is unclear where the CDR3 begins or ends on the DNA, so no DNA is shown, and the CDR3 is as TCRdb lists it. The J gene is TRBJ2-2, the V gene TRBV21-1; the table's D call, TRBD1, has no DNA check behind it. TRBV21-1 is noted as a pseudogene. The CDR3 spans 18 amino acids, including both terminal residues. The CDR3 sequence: CASSKVKEWGGGTGELFF.

This CDR3 reads CASSIEDSGIYEQYF. CDR3 coding DNA: TGTGCCAGTAGTATAGAGGACAGCGGGATCTACGAGCAGTACTTC. The genes are TRBV19 and TRBJ2-7, with D maybe TRBD2 (7 bases). The germline gives CDR1 LNHDA, CDR2 SQIVND (reference sequence). V was trimmed by 0 bases and J by 3 bases, leaving 12 bases between them. The CDR3 is 15 amino acids.

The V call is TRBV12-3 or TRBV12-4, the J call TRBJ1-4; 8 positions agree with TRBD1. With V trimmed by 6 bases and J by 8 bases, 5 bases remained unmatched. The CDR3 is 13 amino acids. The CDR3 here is CASRSDRGEKLFF. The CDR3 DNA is TGTGCCAGCAGAAGTGACAGGGGAGAAAAACTGTTTTTT.

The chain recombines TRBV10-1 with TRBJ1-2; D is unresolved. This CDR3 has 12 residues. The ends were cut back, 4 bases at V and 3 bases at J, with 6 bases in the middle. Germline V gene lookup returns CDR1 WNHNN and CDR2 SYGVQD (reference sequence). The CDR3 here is CASSGPDYGYTF. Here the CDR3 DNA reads TGCGCCAGCAGTGGTCCGGACTATGGCTACACCTTC.

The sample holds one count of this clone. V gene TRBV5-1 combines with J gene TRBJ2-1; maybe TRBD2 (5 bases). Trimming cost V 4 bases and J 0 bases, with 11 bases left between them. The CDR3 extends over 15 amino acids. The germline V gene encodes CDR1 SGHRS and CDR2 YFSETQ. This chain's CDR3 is CASSPADYSYNEQFF. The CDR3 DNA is TGCGCCAGCAGCCCCGCCGACTACTCCTACAATGAGCAGTTCTTC.

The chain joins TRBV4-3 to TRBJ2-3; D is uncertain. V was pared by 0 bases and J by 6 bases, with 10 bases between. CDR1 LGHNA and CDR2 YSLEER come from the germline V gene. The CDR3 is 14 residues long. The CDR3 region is CASSQDMGMDTQYF. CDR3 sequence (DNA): TGCGCCAGCAGCCAAGATATGGGTATGGATACGCAGTATTTT.